This T cell receptor beta chain is drawn from a study of shared clonotypes between healthy human individuals. Study-wide background: Per donor, CD8 memory used one plate, CD8 naive used two, CD4 memory used three and CD4 naive used three. Notes on the study in general: At large depth, rarefaction still showed sorted-subset sequencing to be incomplete. Naive subsets typically showed greater estimated richness than memory subsets.

Concerning this clone: Its matching antigen is unknown.

CDR3 length: 14 amino acids. V was trimmed by 1 base and J by 2 bases, leaving 5 bases between them. The germline CDR1 and CDR2 sequences are LNHDA and SQIVND (reference sequence). The protocol was immunoSEQ multiplex PCR, while the TCRdb copy is restricted to in-frame clones and leaves out a portion. The sample shows hundreds of thousands of clones, around 87% of them seen only once. This clonotype was obtained from a man aged 18-30 years in good health. This chain links TRBV19 with TRBJ2-2; no reliable D call. The specimen was memory CD8+ T cells sorted from blood. Subset meaning: CD45RO+ cells pooled with CCR7-negative TemRA cells. CDR3 amino acids: CASSIAANTGELFF. The CDR3 DNA is TGTGCCAGTAGTATAGCCGCAAACACCGGGGAGCTGTTTTTT.